The rows below give T cell receptor beta chains drawn from one sample of a study of blood T cell repertoires in COVID-19. Sequencing used immunoSEQ multiplex PCR; TCRdb keeps in-frame clones, though not all of them. Of approximately 210,000 clones in the sample, roughly 76% were seen once. Specimen: peripheral blood. These receptors were obtained from a human donor in a cohort sampled during active COVID-19. CDR3s include the opening cysteine and the closing phenylalanine or tryptophan. D genes are given only for firm matches. Clone size, where shown, is once, few, many, or a class for clones that have expanded.

v_gene	abundance	j_gene	d_gene	CDR3nt	CDR3aa
TRBV6-2/TRBV6-3	.	TRBJ2-2	TRBD2	TGTGCCAGCAGTTACCTACAGACTAGCGTTAACACCGGGGAGCTGTTTTTT	CASSYLQTSVNTGELFF
TRBV5-5	.	TRBJ2-5	TRBD2	TGTGCCAGCAGCTTGGCCAGACTAGCGGGGTCATACCTGGAGACCCAGTACTTC	CASSLARLAGSYLETQYF
TRBV7-2	.	TRBJ1-5	.	TGTGCCAGCAGCTTGGAGGGACCAACCAATCAGCCCCAGCATTTT	CASSLEGPTNQPQHF
TRBV5-1	.	TRBJ1-1	.	TGCGCCAGCAGCTTTATGAACACTGAAGCTTTCTTT	CASSFMNTEAFF
TRBV30	.	TRBJ1-5	.	TGTGCCTGGAGTGTACTGGGGAAAAGCGGTCAGCCCCAGCATTTT	CAWSVLGKSGQPQHF
TRBV28	.	TRBJ2-1	.	TGTGCCAGCAGTCCCCCCCCAATCAATGAGCAGTTCTTC	CASSPPPINEQFF
TRBV2	few	TRBJ1-2	TRBD1	TGTGCCAGCAGTGCAGGGACAGCCTATGGCTACACCTTC	CASSAGTAYGYTF
TRBV5-1	.	TRBJ2-1	.	TGCGCCAGCAGCTTGGGGGACACCACCCACGAGCAGTTCTTC	CASSLGDTTHEQFF
TRBV28	.	TRBJ1-2	.	TGTGCCAGCCGGAGTCCTACCAACTATGGCTACACCTTC	CASRSPTNYGYTF
TRBV6-1	.	TRBJ1-1	TRBD1	TGTGCCAGCAGTGAGGACAGGGATTCTCCTGAAGCTTTCTTT	CASSEDRDSPEAFF
TRBV7-2	.	TRBJ1-3	TRBD1	TGTGCCACCAGGGACAGAACAGGAAACACCATATATTTT	CATRDRTGNTIYF
TRBV4-1	few	TRBJ1-1	.	TGCGCCAGCAGTCTAGTTGGGGGGGTGGAAGCTTTCTTT	CASSLVGGVEAFF
TRBV28	.	TRBJ2-5	.	TGTGCCAGCAGTTCTATACTAGTTTCGGAGACCCAGTACTTC	CASSSILVSETQYF
TRBV4-2	once	TRBJ1-3	.	TGTGCCAGCAGCCAAGAGACAGGTACTGGAAACACCATATATTTT	CASSQETGTGNTIYF
TRBV10-3	.	TRBJ1-1	.	TGTGCCATCAGTGTGACAGCGAACACTGAAGCTTTCTTT	CAISVTANTEAFF
TRBV29-1	many	TRBJ2-3	.	TGCAGCGTTGAAGCTGGACAGTCCTACACAGATACGCAGTATTTT	CSVEAGQSYTDTQYF
TRBV4-3	.	TRBJ1-2	.	TGCGCCAGCAGCCAAGATCAGGACGGACAGTCCTATGGCTACACCTTC	CASSQDQDGQSYGYTF